This T cell receptor (beta chain) was captured in a study of T cell responses to AZD1222 COVID-19 vaccine. Trimming took 6 bases from V and 6 from J; bases not matched to a gene: 12. The CDR3 loop spans 16 amino acids. The germline V gene has CDR1 KGHDR and CDR2 SFDVKD. Only one count was recorded for this clone. Assay used: immunoSEQ multiplex PCR; TCRdb lists only in-frame clones, some missing. This table has some 120,000 clones, roughly 92% appearing once. The sample consisted of peripheral blood, taken 28 days after the second AZD1222 dose. The J gene is TRBJ2-3, the V gene TRBV24-1; 9 bases match TRBD1. The receptor comes from an adult who received the AZD1222 COVID-19 vaccine. The CDR3 loop is CATSPPGQGWKDTQYF. The CDR3 coding sequence is TGTGCCACCAGTCCTCCGGGACAGGGTTGGAAGGATACGCAGTATTTT.